This TCR beta chain was identified in a study of blood T cell repertoires in COVID-19. The data were produced by immunoSEQ multiplex PCR, yet TCRdb's version contains in-frame clones alone and is incomplete. The data contain roughly 150,000 clones, over 70% of them singletons. This clone was observed a few times. Germline V gene sequence: CDR1 SGHAT, CDR2 FQNNGV. The CDR3 extends over 16 amino acids. V lost 8 bases, J lost 0 bases, and 10 bases stayed unmatched. This clonotype was sampled from a man between 70 and 80 years old who had been exposed to COVID-19. Sequenced material: PBMCs or T cells enriched from blood (not recorded which). The rearrangement links TRBV11-2 to TRBJ2-3; 8 bases match TRBD2. The CDR3 DNA is TGTGCCAGCGGGTTCCGGGGGGGCCCTAGCACAGATACGCAGTATTTT. Protein: CASGFRGGPSTDTQYF.